The rows below give T cell receptor beta chains drawn from one sample of a study of blood T cell repertoires in COVID-19. Produced via immunoSEQ multiplex PCR; TCRdb's table is partial and in-frame only. The sample yields 70,000 to 95,000 clones, roughly nine tenths seen once. Sequenced material: peripheral blood. These TCRs come from a man aged 50 or older with acute or convalescent COVID-19. Each CDR3 is given with its conserved first and last residue. A D gene is named only where the DNA matches it firmly.

TRBJ1-2	-	TRBV4-3	TGCGCCAGCAGTCCGGGGGGGAACGATGGCTACACCTTC	CASSPGGNDGYTF
TRBJ2-2	-	TRBV15	TGTGCCACCAGCAGAGGGGAGTTGGGGGAGCTGTTTTTT	CATSRGELGELFF
TRBJ1-5	TRBD1	TRBV19	TGTGCCAGTAGTACGTTCCGGGACAGATATCAGCCCCAGCATTTT	CASSTFRDRYQPQHF
TRBJ2-1	-	TRBV2	TGTGCCAGCAGTGCTACCGGGACAACTAGTAATGAGCAGTTCTTC	CASSATGTTSNEQFF
TRBJ1-2	TRBD1	TRBV19	TGTGCCAGTAGTCCCTTACGGGACAGGGGTAGAGGGATGGCGTGGGACTATGGCTACACCTTC	CASSPLRDRGRGMAWDYGYTF
TRBJ2-1	TRBD2	TRBV2	TGTGCCAGCAGTGGACTAGCGGGCTACAATGAGCAGTTCTTC	CASSGLAGYNEQFF
TRBJ1-1	TRBD1	TRBV4-1	TGCGCCAGCAGCCAAGTGATTGGACAGGGGGCTGAAGCTTTCTTT	CASSQVIGQGAEAFF
TRBJ2-2	-	TRBV29-1	TGCAGCGTTAACAGGGTTCAGGGCGGTTTCAGGTTGGGGGAGCTGTTTTTT	CSVNRVQGGFRLGELFF
TRBJ2-2	TRBD2	TRBV7-2	TGTGCCAGCACCCCTAGCGGGGGGATCACCGGGGAGCTGTTTTTT	CASTPSGGITGELFF
TRBJ2-7	TRBD2	TRBV6-1	TGTGCCAGCAGTGAAGGGCATGGGGAGACTAGCGTTTCCTACGAGCAGTACTTC	CASSEGHGETSVSYEQYF
TRBJ2-3	-	TRBV30	TGTGCCTGGAGTTCACTCTCCACAGATACGCAGTATTTT	CAWSSLSTDTQYF